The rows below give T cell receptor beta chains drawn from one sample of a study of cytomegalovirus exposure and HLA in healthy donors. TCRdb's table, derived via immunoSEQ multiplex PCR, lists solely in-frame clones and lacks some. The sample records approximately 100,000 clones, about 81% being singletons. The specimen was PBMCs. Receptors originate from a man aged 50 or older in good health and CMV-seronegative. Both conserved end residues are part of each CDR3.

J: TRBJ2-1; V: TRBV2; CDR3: CASSFDGRPNEQFF
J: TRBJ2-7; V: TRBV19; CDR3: CASSIAHRSYEQYF
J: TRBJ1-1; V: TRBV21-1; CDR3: CASSKGAGGPNTEAFF
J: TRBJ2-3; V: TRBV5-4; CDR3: CASRGHQVGDTQYF
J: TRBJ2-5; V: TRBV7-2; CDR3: CASSRFRETQYF
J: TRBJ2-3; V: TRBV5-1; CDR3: CASSPAATSTDTQYF
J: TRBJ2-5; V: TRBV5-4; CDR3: CASSLRRDQETQYF
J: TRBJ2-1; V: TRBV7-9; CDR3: CASSLVDEQFF
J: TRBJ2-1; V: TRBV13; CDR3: CASSLGTSGNNEQFF
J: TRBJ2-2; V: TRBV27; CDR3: CASKLTGLEGPNRLFF
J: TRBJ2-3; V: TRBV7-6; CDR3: CASSSGLAGPTDTQYF
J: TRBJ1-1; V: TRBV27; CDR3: CASRQGLGTEAFF
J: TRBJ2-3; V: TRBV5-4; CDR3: CASSFDREAQYF
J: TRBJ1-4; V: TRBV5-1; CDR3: CASSSGGQGLEKLFF
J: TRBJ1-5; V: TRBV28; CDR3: CASTPSGQLTYQPQHF
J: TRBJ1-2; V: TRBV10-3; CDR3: CAISEGTAVLYTF
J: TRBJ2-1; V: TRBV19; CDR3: CASRVTSGGAGKNEQFF
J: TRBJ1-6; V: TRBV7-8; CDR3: CASRPTGRLSPLHF
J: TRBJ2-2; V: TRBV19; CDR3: CASSIRGWGTGELFF
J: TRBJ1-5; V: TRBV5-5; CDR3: CASSLEGQGYQPQHF
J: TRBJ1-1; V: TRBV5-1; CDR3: CASSSDKNTEAFF
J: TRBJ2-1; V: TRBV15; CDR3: CATSRDQNEQFF
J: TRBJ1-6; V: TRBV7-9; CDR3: CASSPGPNNSPLHF
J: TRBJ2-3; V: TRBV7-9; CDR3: CASSPPWRQGIDTQYF
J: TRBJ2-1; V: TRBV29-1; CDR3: CSVEDRLATSLF
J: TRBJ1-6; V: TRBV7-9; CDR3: CASSLDGVKGSPLHF
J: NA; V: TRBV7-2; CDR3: CASSLTSGFDEQYF